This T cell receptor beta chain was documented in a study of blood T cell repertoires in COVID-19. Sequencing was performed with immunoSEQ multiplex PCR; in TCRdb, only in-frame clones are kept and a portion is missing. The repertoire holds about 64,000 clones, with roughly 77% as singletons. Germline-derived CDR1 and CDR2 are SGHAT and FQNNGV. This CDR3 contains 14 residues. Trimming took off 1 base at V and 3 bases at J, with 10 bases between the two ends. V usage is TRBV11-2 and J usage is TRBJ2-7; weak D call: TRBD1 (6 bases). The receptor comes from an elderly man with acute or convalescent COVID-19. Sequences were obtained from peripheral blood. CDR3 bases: TGTGCCAGCAGCTTAGTAACAGGGATCTACGAGCAGTACTTC. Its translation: CASSLVTGIYEQYF. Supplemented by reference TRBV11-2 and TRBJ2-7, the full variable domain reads EAGVAQSPRYKIIEKRQSVAFWCNPISGHATLYWYQQILGQGPKLLIQFQNNGVVDDSQLPKDRFSAERLKGVDSTLKIQPAKLEDSAVYLCASSLVTGIYEQYFGPGTRLTVT.